This TCR beta chain was sequenced for a study of blood T cell repertoires in COVID-19. Overall study context: The United States, Italy and Spain supplied acute and convalescent COVID-19 samples. T cells, B-cell-depleted T cells, or PBMCs supplied cDNA or gDNA.

In the study's own analysis: Nucleated cell counts were estimated from reference gene primer amplification. Produced via immunoSEQ multiplex PCR; TCRdb's table is partial and in-frame only. The D gene and trimming were derived from the DNA, and the V and J assignments and clone size from that table. The repertoire includes approximately 130,000 clones, about 87% of them detected once, and roughly 2.2% sits in the top ten. The V and J ends lost 6 bases and 1 base respectively, with 12 bases between them. CDR3 length: 14 residues. Looked up from germline, CDR1 is SGHTA and CDR2 is FQGNSA. This chain links TRBV7-2 with TRBJ1-2; D unclear. The source material was peripheral blood. The TCR sequence derives from a woman in her 50s with acute or convalescent COVID-19. CDR3 in DNA: TGTGCCAGCAGTCCCTGGGCCAATAACTATGGCTACACCTTC. Residues: CASSPWANNYGYTF. The variable domain in full, with the rest retrieved from reference TRBV7-2 and TRBJ1-2, is GAGVSQSPSNKVTEKGKDVELRCDPISGHTALYWYRQSLGQGLEFLIYFQGNSAPDKSGLPSDRFSAERTGGSVSTLTIQRTQQEDSAVYLCASSPWANNYGYTFGSGTRLTVV.